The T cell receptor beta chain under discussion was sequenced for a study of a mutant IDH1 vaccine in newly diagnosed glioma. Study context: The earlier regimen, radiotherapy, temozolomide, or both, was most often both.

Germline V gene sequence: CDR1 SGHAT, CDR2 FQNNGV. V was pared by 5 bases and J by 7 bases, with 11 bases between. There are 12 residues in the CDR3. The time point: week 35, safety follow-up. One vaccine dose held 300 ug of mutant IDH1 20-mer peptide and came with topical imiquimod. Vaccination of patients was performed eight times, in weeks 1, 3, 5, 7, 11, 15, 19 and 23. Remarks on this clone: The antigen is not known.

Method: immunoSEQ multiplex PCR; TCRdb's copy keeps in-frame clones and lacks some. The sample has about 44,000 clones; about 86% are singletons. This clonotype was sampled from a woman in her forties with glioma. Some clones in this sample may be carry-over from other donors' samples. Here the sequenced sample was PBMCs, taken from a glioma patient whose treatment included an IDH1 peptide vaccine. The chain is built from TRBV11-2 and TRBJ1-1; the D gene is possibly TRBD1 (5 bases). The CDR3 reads CASSLAGGEAFF. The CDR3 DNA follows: TGTGCCAGCAGCCTGGCTGGGGGTGAAGCTTTCTTT.